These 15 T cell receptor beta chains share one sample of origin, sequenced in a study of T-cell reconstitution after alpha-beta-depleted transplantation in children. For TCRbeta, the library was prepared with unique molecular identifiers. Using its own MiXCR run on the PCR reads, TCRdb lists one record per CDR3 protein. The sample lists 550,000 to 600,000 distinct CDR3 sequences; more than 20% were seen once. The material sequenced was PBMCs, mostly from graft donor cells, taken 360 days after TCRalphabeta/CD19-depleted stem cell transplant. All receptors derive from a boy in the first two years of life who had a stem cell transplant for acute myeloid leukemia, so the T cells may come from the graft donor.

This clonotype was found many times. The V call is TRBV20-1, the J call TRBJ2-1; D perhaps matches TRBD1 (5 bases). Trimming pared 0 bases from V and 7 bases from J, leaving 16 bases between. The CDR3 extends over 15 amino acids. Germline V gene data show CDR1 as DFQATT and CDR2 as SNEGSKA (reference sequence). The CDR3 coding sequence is TGCAGTGCTAGAGACAGGGAAGATTTGTATAATGAGCAGTTCTTC. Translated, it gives CSARDREDLYNEQFF.

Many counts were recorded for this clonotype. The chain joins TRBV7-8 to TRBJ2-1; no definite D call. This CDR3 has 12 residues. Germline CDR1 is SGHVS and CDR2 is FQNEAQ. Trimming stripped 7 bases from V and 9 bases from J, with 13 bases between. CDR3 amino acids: CASTGRRGEQFF. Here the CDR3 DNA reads TGTGCCAGCACCGGACGGAGAGGTGAGCAGTTCTTC.

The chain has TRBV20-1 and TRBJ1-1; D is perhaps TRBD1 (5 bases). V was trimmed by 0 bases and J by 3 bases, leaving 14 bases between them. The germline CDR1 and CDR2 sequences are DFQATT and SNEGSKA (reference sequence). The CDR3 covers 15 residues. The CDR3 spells CSAREPPGGYTEAFF. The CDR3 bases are TGCAGTGCTAGAGAGCCCCCTGGGGGTTACACTGAAGCTTTCTTT.

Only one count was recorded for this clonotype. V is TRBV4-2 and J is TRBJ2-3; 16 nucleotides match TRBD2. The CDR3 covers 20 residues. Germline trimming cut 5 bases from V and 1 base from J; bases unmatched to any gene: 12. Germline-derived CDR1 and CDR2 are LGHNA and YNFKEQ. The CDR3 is CASSKRWGTSGGAGTDTQYF. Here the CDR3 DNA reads TGTGCCAGCAGCAAGCGATGGGGGACTAGCGGGGGGGCTGGCACAGATACGCAGTATTTT.

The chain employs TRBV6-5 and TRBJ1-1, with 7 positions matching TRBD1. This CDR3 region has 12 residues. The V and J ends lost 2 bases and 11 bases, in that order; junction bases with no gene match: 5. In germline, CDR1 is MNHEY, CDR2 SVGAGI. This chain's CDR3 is CASSYRTGVAFF. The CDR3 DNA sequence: TGTGCCAGCAGTTACCGAACAGGGGTGGCTTTCTTT.

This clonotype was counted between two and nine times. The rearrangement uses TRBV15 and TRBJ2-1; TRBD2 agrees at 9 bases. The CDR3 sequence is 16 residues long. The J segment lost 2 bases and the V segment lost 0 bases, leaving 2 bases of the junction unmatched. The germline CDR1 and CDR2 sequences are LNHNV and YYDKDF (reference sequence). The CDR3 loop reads CATSREAGGTYNEQFF. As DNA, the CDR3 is TGTGCCACCAGCAGAGAAGCGGGGGGAACCTACAATGAGCAGTTCTTC.

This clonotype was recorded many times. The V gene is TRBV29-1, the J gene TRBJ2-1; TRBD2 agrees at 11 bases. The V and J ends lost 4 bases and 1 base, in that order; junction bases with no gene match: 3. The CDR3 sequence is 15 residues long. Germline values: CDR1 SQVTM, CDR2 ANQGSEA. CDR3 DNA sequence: TGCAGCGTTGTAGCGGGGGGGCGATCCTACAATGAGCAGTTCTTC. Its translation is CSVVAGGRSYNEQFF.

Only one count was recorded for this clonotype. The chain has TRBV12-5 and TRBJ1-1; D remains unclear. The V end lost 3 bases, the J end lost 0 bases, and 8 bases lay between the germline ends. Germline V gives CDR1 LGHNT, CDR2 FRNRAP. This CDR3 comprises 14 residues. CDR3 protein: CASGFGLLNTEAFF. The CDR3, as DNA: TGTGCTAGTGGTTTCGGCCTTTTGAACACTGAAGCTTTCTTT.

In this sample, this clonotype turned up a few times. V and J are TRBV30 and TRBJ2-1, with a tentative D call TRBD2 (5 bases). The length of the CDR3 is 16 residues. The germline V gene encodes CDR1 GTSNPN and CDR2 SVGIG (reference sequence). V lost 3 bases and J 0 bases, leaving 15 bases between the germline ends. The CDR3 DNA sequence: TGTGCCTGGAGCACCGCCCCAGAGGGCTCCTACAATGAGCAGTTCTTC. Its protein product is CAWSTAPEGSYNEQFF.

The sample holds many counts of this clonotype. CDR3 in DNA: TGTGCCAGCAGTACAGGACTAGGGGTCTATGAGCAGTTCTTC. Protein: CASSTGLGVYEQFF. V is TRBV6-2 or TRBV6-3 and J is TRBJ2-1; 7 bases map to TRBD2. This CDR3 spans 14 amino acids. Unmatched junction bases numbered 9, after V lost 5 bases and J lost 8 bases. Looked up from germline, CDR1 is MNHEY and CDR2 is SVGEGT.

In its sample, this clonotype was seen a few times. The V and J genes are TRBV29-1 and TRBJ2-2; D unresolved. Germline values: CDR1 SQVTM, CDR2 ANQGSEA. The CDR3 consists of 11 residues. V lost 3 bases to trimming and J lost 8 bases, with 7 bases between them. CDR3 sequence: CSVDSQGELFF. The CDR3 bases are TGCAGCGTTGATTCTCAGGGGGAGCTGTTTTTT.

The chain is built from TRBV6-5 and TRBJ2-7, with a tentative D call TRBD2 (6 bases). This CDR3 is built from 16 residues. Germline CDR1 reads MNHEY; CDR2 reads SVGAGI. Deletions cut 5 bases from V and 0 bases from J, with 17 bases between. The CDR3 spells CASSPGRRTSSYEQYF. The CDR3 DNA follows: TGTGCCAGCAGTCCCGGGAGACGTACGAGCTCCTACGAGCAGTACTTC.

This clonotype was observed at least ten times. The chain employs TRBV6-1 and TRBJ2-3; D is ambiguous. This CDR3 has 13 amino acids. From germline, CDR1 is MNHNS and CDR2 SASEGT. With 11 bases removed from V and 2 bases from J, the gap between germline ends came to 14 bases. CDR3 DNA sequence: TGTGCCCCCCGGGCACCTCCCACAGATACGCAGTATTTT. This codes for CAPRAPPTDTQYF.

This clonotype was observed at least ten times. The CDR3 loop reads CSVAETGNTEAFF. As DNA, the CDR3 is TGCAGCGTTGCCGAAACAGGGAACACTGAAGCTTTCTTT. The rearrangement joins TRBV29-1 to TRBJ1-1; D might be TRBD1 (5 bases). There are 13 residues in the CDR3. Trimming took 4 bases from V and 1 from J, leaving 10 bases between them. Germline loops: CDR1 SQVTM, CDR2 ANQGSEA.

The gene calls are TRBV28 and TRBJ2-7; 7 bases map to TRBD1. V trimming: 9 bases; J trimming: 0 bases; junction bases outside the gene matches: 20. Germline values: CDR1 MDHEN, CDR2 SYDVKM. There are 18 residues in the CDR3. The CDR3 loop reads CARGPGTVCYPSSYEQYF. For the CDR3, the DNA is TGTGCCAGGGGCCCCGGGACAGTCTGCTACCCGAGCTCCTACGAGCAGTACTTC.